This T cell receptor beta chain was sequenced in a study of blood T cells in healthy people across ages. The second PCR ran 7 to 11 cycles with a sample-barcoded 5' primer and J-beta primers. All cDNA molecules were each tagged by a template-switch adaptor with 12 random nucleotides. Every sample gave at least 3 million paired-end reads containing CDR3. One entry per CDR3 protein results from TCRdb running MiXCR on the 5' RACE reads. The data show approximately 820,000 distinct CDR3 sequences, around two fifths seen once. The germline V gene encodes CDR1 SGHDN and CDR2 FVKESK. This CDR3 is built from 16 residues. The V gene lost 3 bases and the J gene lost 2 bases, with 11 bases spanning the gap.

The source material was blood. The J gene is TRBJ2-6, the V gene TRBV14; D is possibly TRBD2 (5 bases). This TCR came from a man aged 55 to 70 in good health. The CDR3 DNA sequence: TGTGCCAGCAGCCAGGGCGGGTCCGCTGGGGCCAACGTCCTGACTTTC. It yields the protein CASSQGGSAGANVLTF.